This record covers a single T cell receptor (beta chain). Its antigen remains unknown. Amplification used 60 Vbeta primers and 13 Jbeta primers. TCRdb's table, derived via immunoSEQ multiplex PCR, lists solely in-frame clones and lacks some. The repertoire has 200,000 or so clones, about 74% of them found once; the top ten carry about 16%. The source of the sample is a study of cytomegalovirus exposure and HLA in healthy donors. Study summary: As released early, the data held 80 million to 90 million unique TCRs from HLA-typed donors. Study results and caveats: Association of approximately 16,000 TCR beta sequences with HLA alleles was found at 0.05 false discovery rate in a later analysis. In vitro checks showed that a few CMV-associated chains really do target CMV antigens. Highly shared sequence variants in one cluster were likely a sequencing artifact.

After removal of 3 bases from V and 0 bases from J, the junction contained 0 bases not matched to a gene. The CDR3 totals 14 residues. Germline V lookup: CDR1 SGHRS, CDR2 YFSETQ. This TCR was recovered from a middle-aged man in good health and CMV-seronegative. The sequencing sample was made of PBMCs. The chain carries TRBV5-1 and TRBJ2-7; 10 bases line up with TRBD2. CDR3 protein: CASSWTSGSYEQYF. CDR3 nucleotide sequence: TGCGCCAGCAGCTGGACTAGCGGCTCCTACGAGCAGTACTTC.